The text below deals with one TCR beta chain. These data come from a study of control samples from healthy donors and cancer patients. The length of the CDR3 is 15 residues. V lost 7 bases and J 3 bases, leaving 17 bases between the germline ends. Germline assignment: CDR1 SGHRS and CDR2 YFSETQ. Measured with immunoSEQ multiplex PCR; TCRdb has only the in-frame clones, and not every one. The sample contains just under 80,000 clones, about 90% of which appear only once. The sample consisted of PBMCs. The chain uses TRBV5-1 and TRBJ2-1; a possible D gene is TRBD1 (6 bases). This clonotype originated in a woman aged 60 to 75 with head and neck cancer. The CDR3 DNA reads TGCGCCAGCTCTAAGGACGGACAGCTCTACAATGAGCAGTTCTTC. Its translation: CASSKDGQLYNEQFF.